Each of the 15 T cell receptor beta chains below was sequenced from the same sample in a study of cytomegalovirus exposure and HLA in healthy donors. PCR was performed using 60 Vbeta and 13 Jbeta primers. Here immunoSEQ multiplex PCR was the method, and the copy in TCRdb shows in-frame clones only, minus some. The repertoire holds 180,000 or so clones, with around 81% as singletons. Sequenced input: PBMCs. All receptors come from a woman younger than 35 in good health and CMV-seropositive.

The chain joins TRBV5-1 to TRBJ1-3; no clear D. The CDR3 runs to 15 residues. Germline assignment: CDR1 SGHRS and CDR2 YFSETQ. The ends were cut back, 0 bases at V and 0 bases at J, with 7 bases in the middle. CDR3 loop: CASSLAALSGNTIYF. In DNA, the CDR3 is TGCGCCAGCAGCTTGGCAGCGCTCTCTGGAAACACCATATATTTT.

J is TRBJ2-3 and V is TRBV7-9, with 9 bases matching TRBD1. Germline lookup yields CDR1 SEHNR and CDR2 FQNEAQ (reference sequence). The junction had 10 bases not matched to a gene; V was cut back by 4 bases and J by 5 bases. The CDR3 sequence is 16 residues long. The CDR3 sequence: CASSSDRGRVVDTQYF. CDR3 in DNA: TGTGCCAGCAGCTCGGACAGGGGCCGGGTAGTAGATACGCAGTATTTT.

This rearrangement joins TRBV6-5 to TRBJ2-7; TRBD1 aligns across 8 bases. The CDR3 runs 15 residues. Germline values: CDR1 MNHEY, CDR2 SVGAGI. With 9 bases clipped from V and 3 bases from J, the junction kept 13 bases outside the gene matches. CDR3 nucleotide sequence: TGTGCCAGACCGGGACAGGACTTAGGGGGCTACGAGCAGTACTTC. This encodes CARPGQDLGGYEQYF.

The V and J genes are TRBV28 and TRBJ2-6, with unresolved D. The CDR3 is 15 residues long. V dropped 5 bases and J dropped 0 bases, with 8 bases sitting between them. Germline V gives CDR1 MDHEN, CDR2 SYDVKM. The CDR3 spells CASSKPGSGANVLTF. The CDR3, as DNA: TGTGCCAGCAGTAAACCCGGCTCTGGGGCCAACGTCCTGACTTTC.

The chain recombines TRBV28 with TRBJ2-7, with D tentatively TRBD2 (6 bases). This CDR3 has 13 amino acids. Germline values: CDR1 MDHEN, CDR2 SYDVKM. V lost 9 bases to trimming and J lost 6 bases, with 18 bases between them. Here the CDR3 reads CASVTGTPREQYF. The CDR3 nucleotides read TGTGCCAGTGTCACCGGGACTCCCCGCGAGCAGTACTTC.

The rearrangement joins TRBV7-3 to TRBJ2-1, with unresolved D. The CDR3 sequence is 12 residues long. The V end was cut by 6 bases, the J end by 7 bases, with 10 bases between. In germline, CDR1 is SGHTA, CDR2 FQGTGA. CDR3: CASSSLGNEQFF. The CDR3 DNA follows: TGTGCCAGCAGTTCACTCGGGAATGAGCAGTTCTTC.

This chain joins TRBV6-1 and TRBJ2-7; 14 positions agree with TRBD2. Germline V gene data show CDR1 as MNHNS and CDR2 as SASEGT. J was trimmed by 3 bases and V by 6 bases; bases with no gene match: 1. There are 14 residues in the CDR3. Written as DNA, the CDR3 is TGTGCCAGCAGCGGGACTAGCGGGGGCTACGAGCAGTACTTC. Encoded protein: CASSGTSGGYEQYF.

The CDR3 reads CASSLSPRDEQYF. Here the CDR3 DNA reads TGTGCCAGCAGCTTAAGTCCTCGGGACGAGCAGTACTTC. The chain joins TRBV7-3 to TRBJ2-7; no reliable D call. The V gene lost 1 base and the J gene lost 5 bases, with 9 bases spanning the gap. The CDR3 runs 13 residues. CDR1 is SGHTA and CDR2 is FQGTGA in the germline V gene.

The chain is built from TRBV7-2 and TRBJ2-2; 8 positions agree with TRBD2. Germline assignment: CDR1 SGHTA and CDR2 FQGNSA. The CDR3 loop spans 17 amino acids. The V gene end was trimmed by 5 bases and the J gene end by 5 bases; junction bases not matched to a gene: 13. DNA for the CDR3: TGTGCCAGCAGCCAAGTAGCGGGGATGGCGGGGACCGGGGAGCTGTTTTTT. The encoded protein is CASSQVAGMAGTGELFF. Combining the CDR3 with reference TRBV7-2 and TRBJ2-2 gives the whole variable domain GAGVSQSPSNKVTEKGKDVELRCDPISGHTALYWYRQSLGQGLEFLIYFQGNSAPDKSGLPSDRFSAERTGGSVSTLTIQRTQQEDSAVYLCASSQVAGMAGTGELFFGEGSRLTVL.

The chain recombines TRBV4-2 with TRBJ2-1; D perhaps matches TRBD2 (6 bases). The CDR3 spans 17 residues. Germline V gives CDR1 LGHNA, CDR2 YNFKEQ. Trimming shortened V by 1 base and J by 4 bases, and 17 bases separated the two germline ends. The CDR3 nucleotides read TGTGCCAGCAGCCAAGGGTCCAGGCAGGAGGGATACAATGAGCAGTTCTTC. This gives the protein CASSQGSRQEGYNEQFF.

This sequence joins TRBV11-2 and TRBJ1-1; D remains ambiguous. The length of the CDR3 is 15 residues. V lost 4 bases and J lost 10, with 22 bases in between. From germline, CDR1 is SGHAT and CDR2 FQNNGV. Here the CDR3 reads CASSSRPDDYRVAFF. The CDR3 coding sequence is TGTGCCAGCAGCTCCCGCCCAGACGACTATAGGGTAGCTTTCTTT.

The V and J genes are TRBV7-9 and TRBJ1-4; 10 nucleotides line up with TRBD1. CDR3 length: 14 residues. CDR1 and CDR2 from the germline V gene are SEHNR and FQNEAQ (reference sequence). J was trimmed by 8 bases and V by 5 bases; bases with no gene match: 5. CDR3 in DNA: TGTGCCAGCAGCCAGGGACAGGGGCGGGAAAAACTGTTTTTT. Residues: CASSQGQGREKLFF.

The chain links TRBV6-5 to TRBJ1-2, with TRBD1 matching 9 bases. This CDR3 has 14 amino acids. With V trimmed by 5 bases and J by 5 bases, 6 bases remained unmatched. The germline CDR1 and CDR2 sequences are MNHEY and SVGAGI. The CDR3 spells CASSRGQGMYGYTF. The CDR3 DNA sequence: TGTGCCAGCAGTCGAGGACAGGGGATGTATGGCTACACCTTC.

V and J are TRBV18 and TRBJ1-1; no clear D gene. In germline, CDR1 is KGHSH, CDR2 LQKENI. The CDR3 consists of 12 residues. The V end lost 2 bases, the J end lost 4 bases, and 5 bases lay between the germline ends. The CDR3 here is CASSPGSTEAFF. The CDR3 DNA follows: TGTGCCAGCTCACCAGGTAGCACTGAAGCTTTCTTT.

This clone has just one count. This chain joins TRBV2 and TRBJ2-1; D is perhaps TRBD1 (6 bases). Germline CDR1 and CDR2: SNHLY and FYNNEI. The CDR3 length is 16 residues. Trimming removed 8 bases at V and 4 bases at J, with 21 bases between. In DNA, the CDR3 is TGTGCCAGCGATGGACCAGGGGATAAAACTTACAATGAGCAGTTCTTC. It translates to CASDGPGDKTYNEQFF.